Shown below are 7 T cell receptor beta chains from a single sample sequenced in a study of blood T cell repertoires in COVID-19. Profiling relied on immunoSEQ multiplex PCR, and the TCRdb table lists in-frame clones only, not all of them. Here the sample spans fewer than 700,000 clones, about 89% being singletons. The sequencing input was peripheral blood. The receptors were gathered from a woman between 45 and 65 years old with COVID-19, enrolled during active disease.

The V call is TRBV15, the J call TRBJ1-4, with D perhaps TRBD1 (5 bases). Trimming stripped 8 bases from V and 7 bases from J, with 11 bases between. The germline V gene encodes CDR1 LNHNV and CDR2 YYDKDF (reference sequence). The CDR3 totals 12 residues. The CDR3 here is CATRPGGEKLFF. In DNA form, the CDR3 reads TGTGCCACCCGACCCGGGGGTGAAAAACTGTTTTTT.

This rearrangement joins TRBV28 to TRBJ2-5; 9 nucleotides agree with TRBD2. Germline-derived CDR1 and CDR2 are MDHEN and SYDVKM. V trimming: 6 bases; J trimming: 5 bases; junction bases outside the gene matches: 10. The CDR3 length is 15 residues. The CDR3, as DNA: TGTGCCAGCAGAGCGTCGCGGGGGGGCAGGGAGACCCAGTACTTC. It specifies CASRASRGGRETQYF.

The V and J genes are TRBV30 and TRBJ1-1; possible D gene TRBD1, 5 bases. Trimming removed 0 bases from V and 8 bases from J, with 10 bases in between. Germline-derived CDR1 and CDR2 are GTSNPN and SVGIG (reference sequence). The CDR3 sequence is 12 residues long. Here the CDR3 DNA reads TGTGCCTGGAGTGTAGCAGGGTTGGAAGCTTTCTTT. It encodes CAWSVAGLEAFF.

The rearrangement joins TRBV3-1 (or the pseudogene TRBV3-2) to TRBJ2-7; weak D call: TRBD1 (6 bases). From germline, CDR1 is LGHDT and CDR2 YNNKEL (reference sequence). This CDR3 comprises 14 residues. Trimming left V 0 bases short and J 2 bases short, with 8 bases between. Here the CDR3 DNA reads TGTGCCAGCAGCCAAGAACAGGGACCCTACGAGCAGTACTTC. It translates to CASSQEQGPYEQYF.

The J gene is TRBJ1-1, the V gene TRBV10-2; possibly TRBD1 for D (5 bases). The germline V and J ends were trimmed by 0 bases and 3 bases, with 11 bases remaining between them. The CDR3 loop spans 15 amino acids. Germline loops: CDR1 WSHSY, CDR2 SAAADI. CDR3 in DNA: TGCGCCAGCAGTGAGTCGGAGGGGTCGGACACTGAAGCTTTCTTT. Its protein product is CASSESEGSDTEAFF.

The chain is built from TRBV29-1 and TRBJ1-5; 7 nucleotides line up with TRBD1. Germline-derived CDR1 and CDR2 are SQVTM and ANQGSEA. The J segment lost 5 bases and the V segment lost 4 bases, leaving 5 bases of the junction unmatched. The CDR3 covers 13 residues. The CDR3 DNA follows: TGCAGCGTTGCGACAGGGATTGATCAGCCCCAGCATTTT. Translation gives CSVATGIDQPQHF.

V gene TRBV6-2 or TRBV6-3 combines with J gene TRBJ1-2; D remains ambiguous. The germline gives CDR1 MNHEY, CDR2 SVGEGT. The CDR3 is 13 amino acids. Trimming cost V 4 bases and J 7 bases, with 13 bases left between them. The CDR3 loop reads CASSSPYHGGYTF. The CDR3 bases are TGTGCCAGCAGTTCCCCCTATCACGGTGGCTACACCTTC.